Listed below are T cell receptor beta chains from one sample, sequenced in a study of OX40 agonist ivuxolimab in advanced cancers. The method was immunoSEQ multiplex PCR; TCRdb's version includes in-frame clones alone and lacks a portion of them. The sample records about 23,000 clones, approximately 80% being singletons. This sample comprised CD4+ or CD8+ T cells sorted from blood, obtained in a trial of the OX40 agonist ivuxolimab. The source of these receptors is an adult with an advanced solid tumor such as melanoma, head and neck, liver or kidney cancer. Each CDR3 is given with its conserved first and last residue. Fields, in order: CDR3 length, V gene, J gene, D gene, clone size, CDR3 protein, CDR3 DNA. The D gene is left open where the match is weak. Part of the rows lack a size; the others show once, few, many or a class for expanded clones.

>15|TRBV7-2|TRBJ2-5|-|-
CASSLNIGGRETQYF
TGTGCCAGCAGCTTAAATATCGGGGGACGGGAGACCCAGTACTTC
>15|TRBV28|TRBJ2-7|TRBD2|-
CASSLISGGAYEQYF
TGTGCCAGCAGTTTAATTAGCGGGGGTGCCTACGAGCAGTACTTC
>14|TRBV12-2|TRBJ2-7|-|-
CASRFPTEPYEQYF
TGTGCAAGTCGCTTCCCCACAGAGCCCTACGAGCAGTACTTC
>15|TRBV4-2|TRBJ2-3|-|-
CASSQDSGAADTQYF
TGTGCCAGCAGCCAAGACAGCGGAGCCGCAGATACGCAGTATTTT
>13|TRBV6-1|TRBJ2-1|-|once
CASLGQLYNEQFF
TGTGCCAGCCTCGGACAGCTGTACAATGAGCAGTTCTTC
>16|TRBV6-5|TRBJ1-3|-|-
CASSYSRGVGGNTIYF
TGTGCCAGCAGTTACTCGAGAGGGGTGGGAGGAAACACCATATATTTT
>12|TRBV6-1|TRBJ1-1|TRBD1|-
CASGTGWTEAFF
TGTGCCAGCGGGACAGGTTGGACTGAAGCTTTCTTT
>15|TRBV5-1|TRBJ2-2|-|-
CASSLGRGVTGELFF
TGCGCCAGCAGCTTGGGCAGGGGAGTCACCGGGGAGCTGTTTTTT
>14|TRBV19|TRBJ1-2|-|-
CASSIGAANYGYTF
TGTGCCAGTAGTATAGGAGCGGCTAACTATGGCTACACCTTC
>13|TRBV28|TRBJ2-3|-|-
CASSRPNTDTQYF
TGTGCCAGCAGCCGCCCTAACACAGATACGCAGTATTTT
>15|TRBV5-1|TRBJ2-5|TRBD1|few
CASSLAGTGEETQYF
TGCGCCAGCAGCTTGGCCGGGACAGGGGAAGAGACCCAGTACTTC
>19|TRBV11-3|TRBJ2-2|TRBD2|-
CASSVPGLAGGPDTGELFF
TGTGCCAGCAGCGTACCGGGACTAGCGGGAGGGCCGGACACCGGGGAGCTGTTTTTT
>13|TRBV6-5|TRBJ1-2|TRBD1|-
CATKTGRNYGYTF
TGTGCCACCAAGACAGGGAGGAACTATGGCTACACCTTC
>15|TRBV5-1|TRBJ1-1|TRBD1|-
CASSRNRGKNTEAFF
TGCGCCAGCAGTCGCAACAGGGGCAAGAACACTGAAGCTTTCTTT
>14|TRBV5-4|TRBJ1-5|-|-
CASSLGGGNQPQHF
TGTGCCAGCAGCTTGGGCGGCGGCAATCAGCCCCAGCATTTT
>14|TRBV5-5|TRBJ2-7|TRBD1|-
CASSFQGVSYEQYF
TGTGCCAGCAGCTTCCAGGGGGTTTCCTACGAGCAGTACTTC
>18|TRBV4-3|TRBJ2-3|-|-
CASSQDRGYSGNTDTQYF
TGCGCCAGCAGCCAAGATAGGGGGTACAGCGGCAACACAGATACGCAGTATTTT
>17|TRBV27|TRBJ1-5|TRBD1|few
CASSLSPDRWLNQPQHF
TGTGCCAGCAGTTTATCCCCGGACAGGTGGCTCAATCAGCCCCAGCATTTT
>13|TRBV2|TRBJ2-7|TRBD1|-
CASGGQVSYEQYF
TGTGCCAGCGGGGGACAGGTCTCCTACGAGCAGTACTTC
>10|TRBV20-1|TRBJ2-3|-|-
CSANPDTQYF
TGCAGTGCTAACCCAGATACGCAGTATTTT
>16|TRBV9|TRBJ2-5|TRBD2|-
CASSGGLAGGRETQYF
TGTGCCAGCAGCGGCGGACTAGCGGGGGGGCGGGAGACCCAGTACTTC
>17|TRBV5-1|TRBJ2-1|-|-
CASSPRRGGMMNNEQFF
TGCGCCAGCAGCCCCCGCCGCGGCGGGATGATGAACAATGAGCAGTTCTTC
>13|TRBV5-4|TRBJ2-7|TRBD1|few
CASSRQGADEQYF
TGTGCCAGCAGCAGACAGGGGGCCGACGAGCAGTACTTC
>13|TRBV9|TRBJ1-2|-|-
CASSYRDGYGYTF
TGTGCCAGCAGCTACCGGGACGGCTATGGCTACACCTTC
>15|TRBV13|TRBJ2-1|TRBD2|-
CASSPTSGGYNEQFF
TGTGCCAGCAGCCCAACTAGCGGGGGCTACAATGAGCAGTTCTTC
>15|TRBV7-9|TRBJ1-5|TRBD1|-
CASSLGGTGNQPQHF
TGTGCCAGCAGCTTAGGGGGGACAGGAAATCAGCCCCAGCATTTT
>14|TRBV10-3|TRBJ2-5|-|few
CAISESSRQETQYF
TGTGCCATCAGTGAGTCATCCAGGCAAGAGACCCAGTACTTC
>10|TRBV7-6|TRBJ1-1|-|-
CASSFMEAFF
TGTGCCAGCAGCTTTATGGAAGCTTTCTTT
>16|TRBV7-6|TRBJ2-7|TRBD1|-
CASSLVLGQGDYEQYF
TGTGCCAGCAGCTTAGTGCTAGGACAGGGAGACTACGAGCAGTACTTC
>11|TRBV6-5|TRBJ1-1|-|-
CASSYVGRAFF
TGTGCCAGCAGTTATGTAGGGAGAGCTTTCTTT
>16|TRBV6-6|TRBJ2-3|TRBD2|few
CASSYSRAGERDTQYF
TGTGCCAGCAGTTACTCCAGAGCGGGAGAGAGAGATACGCAGTATTTT
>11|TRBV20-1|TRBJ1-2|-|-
CSSDSLYGYTF
TGCAGTTCCGACAGCCTCTATGGCTACACCTTC
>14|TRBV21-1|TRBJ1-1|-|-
CASSRRRGATEAFF
TGTGCCAGCAGCAGACGAAGGGGGGCCACTGAAGCTTTCTTT
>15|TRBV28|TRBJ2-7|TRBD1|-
CASTRGDRVVYEQYF
TGTGCCAGCACCCGAGGGGACAGGGTAGTTTACGAGCAGTACTTC
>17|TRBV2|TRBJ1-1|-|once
CASRRHGGVLSRTEAFF
TGTGCCAGCAGGAGGCATGGGGGGGTGCTGTCGAGGACTGAAGCTTTCTTT
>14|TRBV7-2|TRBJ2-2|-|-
CASSLRVGTGELFF
TGTGCCAGCAGCTTGAGGGTAGGCACCGGGGAGCTGTTTTTT
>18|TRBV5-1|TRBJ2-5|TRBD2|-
CASSLGTSGESSQETQYF
TGCGCCAGCAGCTTGGGGACTAGCGGCGAGAGTTCCCAAGAGACCCAGTACTTC
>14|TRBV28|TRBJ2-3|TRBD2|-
CASSPPLAEDTQYF
TGTGCCAGCAGTCCCCCGCTAGCGGAAGATACGCAGTATTTT
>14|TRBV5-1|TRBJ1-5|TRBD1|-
CASSHTGGNQPQHF
TGCGCCAGCAGTCACACAGGGGGCAATCAGCCCCAGCATTTT
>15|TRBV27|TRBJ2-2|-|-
CASSLLALNTGELFF
TGTGCCAGCAGTCTACTGGCCCTGAACACCGGGGAGCTGTTTTTT
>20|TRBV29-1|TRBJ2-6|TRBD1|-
CSVQGGTGEKESSGANVLTF
TGCAGCGTCCAAGGAGGGACAGGGGAAAAAGAGTCGTCTGGGGCCAACGTCCTGACTTTC
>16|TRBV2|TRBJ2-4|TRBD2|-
CASSEGLAGAKNIQYF
TGTGCCAGCAGTGAAGGGCTAGCGGGAGCCAAAAACATTCAGTACTTC
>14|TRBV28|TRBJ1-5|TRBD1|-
CASSPAGGNQPQHF
TGTGCCAGCAGCCCAGCAGGGGGGAATCAGCCCCAGCATTTT
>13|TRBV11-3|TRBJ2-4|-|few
CASSLDQRGFQYF
TGTGCCAGCAGCTTAGATCAAAGGGGCTTTCAGTACTTC
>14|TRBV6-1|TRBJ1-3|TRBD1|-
CASRDDRGQDTIYF
TGTGCCAGCAGGGACGACAGGGGACAGGACACCATATATTTT